Listed below are T cell receptor beta chains from one sample, sequenced in a study of long-term antiretroviral therapy in people with HIV. The method was immunoSEQ multiplex PCR; TCRdb's version includes in-frame clones alone and lacks a portion of them. In the table there are around 21,000 clones, 75% to 95% of which are singletons. The material was unsorted PBMCs, obtained nearly 4.5 years before starting antiretroviral therapy. The receptors derive from a woman aged 25 to 39 with HIV. CDR3s include the opening cysteine and the closing phenylalanine or tryptophan. Fields, in order: clone size, V gene, J gene, D gene, CDR3 DNA, CDR3 protein. D genes are given only for firm matches. Expanded clones are given a class, and other clones once, few, many or no size at all.

>-|TRBV7-8|TRBJ1-2|TRBD1
TGTGCCAGCAGCCGGGACAGGGCCTATGGCTACACCTTC
CASSRDRAYGYTF
>-|TRBV2|TRBJ2-7|-
TGTGCCAGCAGTGAAAACACAGGGGCGGGGGAGCAGTACTTC
CASSENTGAGEQYF
>-|TRBV9|TRBJ2-5|-
TGTGCCAGCAGCGTAGGAGGGCAGGGCGCGGAGACCCAGTACTTC
CASSVGGQGAETQYF
>-|TRBV5-1|TRBJ2-5|-
TGCGCCAGCAGCTTGGGGGGTAGGGGAGACGGCGAGACCCAGTACTTC
CASSLGGRGDGETQYF
>-|TRBV4-3|TRBJ1-2|TRBD1
TGCGCCAGCAGCCAAGCTGGGACAGCTAACTATGGCTACACCTTC
CASSQAGTANYGYTF
>-|TRBV29-1|TRBJ1-1|-
TGCAGCGTTGCTGCAGTCGACGTCGGTAACACTGAAGCTTTCTTT
CSVAAVDVGNTEAFF
>-|TRBV2|TRBJ2-2|-
TGTGCCAGCAGTGAAGCCCGGTCTTACACCGGGGAGCTGTTTTTT
CASSEARSYTGELFF
>-|TRBV19|TRBJ2-7|TRBD2
TGTGCCAGTAGCTCGATAGGTAGGACTAGCGGGGGAAGATATACACCCTACGAGCAGTACTTC
CASSSIGRTSGGRYTPYEQYF
>-|TRBV7-8|TRBJ1-2|-
TGTGCCAGCAGCTTAGCATCACAGGGTCGGGGCTACACCTTC
CASSLASQGRGYTF
>-|TRBV6-5|TRBJ1-2|TRBD1
TGTGCCAGCAGATCCACAGGGGACGTTGATGGCTACACCTTC
CASRSTGDVDGYTF
>-|TRBV15|TRBJ1-1|-
TGTGCCACCAGCACAGAAAACCTTGGGACCTCGACTGAAGCTTTCTTT
CATSTENLGTSTEAFF
>-|TRBV5-6|TRBJ1-2|TRBD1
TGTGCCAGCAGCGGGGACAGGGGGACTAGTGGCTACACCTTC
CASSGDRGTSGYTF
>-|TRBV6-5|TRBJ2-7|TRBD2
TGTGCCAGCAGTTGGACTAGCGGAAACTACGAGCAGTACTTC
CASSWTSGNYEQYF
>-|TRBV4-3|TRBJ1-6|-
TGCGCCAGCAGCCAATCGACAGGAGGTAATTCACCCCTCCACTTT
CASSQSTGGNSPLHF
>once|TRBV7-2|TRBJ1-1|-
TGTGCCAGCAGCTTCGGCGGACCAGAAGCTTTCTTT
CASSFGGPEAFF
>once|TRBV27|TRBJ2-7|-
TGTGCCAGCAGTCTTAGCTCCGGCTCCTACGAGCAGTACTTC
CASSLSSGSYEQYF
>-|TRBV29-1|TRBJ1-3|-
TGCACCGTGGGGGGCCAGAGTGGGTACTCTGGAAACACCATATATTTT
CTVGGQSGYSGNTIYF
>-|TRBV6-6|TRBJ2-4|-
TGTGCCAGCAGTTACGATGTGGGAGCCAAAAACATTCAGTACTTC
CASSYDVGAKNIQYF
>-|TRBV7-8|TRBJ2-7|-
TGTGCCAGCAGCCGACAGGTGGGCAGGAGCTCCTACGAGCAGTACTTC
CASSRQVGRSSYEQYF
>-|TRBV25-1|TRBJ2-5|-
TGTGCCAGCAGTGTAGGGAGGGGGGGCAGGGAGACCCAGTACTTC
CASSVGRGGRETQYF
>-|TRBV19|TRBJ1-2|TRBD1
TGTGCCAGTAGCCGTGGTATGGAGGGGGCGTCTAGCTATGGCTACACCTTC
CASSRGMEGASSYGYTF
>-|TRBV5-6|TRBJ1-2|-
TGTGCCAGCAGCTTGGTTAAGGGGACTTTACCCTATGGCTACACCTTC
CASSLVKGTLPYGYTF
>-|TRBV5-6|TRBJ1-5|-
TGTGCCAGCAGCTTGAGCAATCAGCCCCAGCATTTT
CASSLSNQPQHF
>-|TRBV27|TRBJ2-1|TRBD2
TGTGCCAGCAGTTTAATGTCGACTAGCGGGGACTCCTACAATGAGCAGTTCTTC
CASSLMSTSGDSYNEQFF
>-|TRBV11-1|TRBJ2-3|-
TGTGCCAGCAGCCCGTGGACGATGAGCGTGGGTACAGATACGCAGTATTTT
CASSPWTMSVGTDTQYF
>-|TRBV5-1|TRBJ1-2|TRBD1
TGCGCCAGCAGCTTGTCGGCAGGGGGCAACGGTGGCTACACCTTC
CASSLSAGGNGGYTF
>-|TRBV7-8|TRBJ1-4|-
TGTGCCAGCAGCTTATACGCTGTCGGGAATGAAAAACTGTTTTTT
CASSLYAVGNEKLFF
>-|TRBV6-1|TRBJ1-2|TRBD1
TGTGCCAGCAGGAGACCGGGACAGGGCTATGGCTACACCTTC
CASRRPGQGYGYTF
>once|TRBV6-5|TRBJ1-2|-
TGTGCCAGCAGTTACTGGCCGCAGGACGGTGGCTACACCTTC
CASSYWPQDGGYTF
>-|TRBV6-5|TRBJ1-2|-
TGTGCCAGCAGTTACTCGTCGGTAGGGAAAGGCTATGGCTACACCTTC
CASSYSSVGKGYGYTF
>once|TRBV19|TRBJ1-2|TRBD1
TGTGCCAGTAGTATGCCGGACAGGGTCCCAGGAGGCTACACCTTC
CASSMPDRVPGGYTF
>-|TRBV5-6|TRBJ1-5|-
TGTGCCAGCAGCTTGGGGCCAGGGCAGCCCCAGCATTTT
CASSLGPGQPQHF
>once|TRBV19|TRBJ2-6|TRBD1
TGTGCCAGTAGTACTCGACAGGGACGGGCCTCTGGGGCCAACGTCCTGACTTTC
CASSTRQGRASGANVLTF
>once|TRBV7-2|TRBJ2-2|TRBD1
TGTGCCAGCAGCGACAGGGGAACCACCGGGGAGCTGTTTTTT
CASSDRGTTGELFF
>-|TRBV2|TRBJ1-6|-
TGTGCCAGCAGTGAAACCGGGGTCTATAATTCACCCCTCCACTTT
CASSETGVYNSPLHF
>-|TRBV4-3|TRBJ2-7|-
TGCGCCAGCAGCCAGCACGGGCAGGGGGGCGAGCAGTACTTC
CASSQHGQGGEQYF
>-|TRBV18|TRBJ1-2|-
TGTGCCAGCTCACCACCTTCTACAGGAACGAACTATGGCTACACCTTC
CASSPPSTGTNYGYTF
>-|TRBV5-8|TRBJ1-1|-
TGTGCCAGCAGTTACAGGGCGAACACTGAAGCTTTCTTT
CASSYRANTEAFF
>-|TRBV5-1|TRBJ1-2|-
TGCGCCAGCAGCCCGGGATTGGGGGGGCGGACTAACTATGGCTACACCTTC
CASSPGLGGRTNYGYTF
>once|TRBV27|TRBJ1-1|-
TGTGCCAGCAGTGCGACCATGAACACTGAAGCTTTCTTT
CASSATMNTEAFF